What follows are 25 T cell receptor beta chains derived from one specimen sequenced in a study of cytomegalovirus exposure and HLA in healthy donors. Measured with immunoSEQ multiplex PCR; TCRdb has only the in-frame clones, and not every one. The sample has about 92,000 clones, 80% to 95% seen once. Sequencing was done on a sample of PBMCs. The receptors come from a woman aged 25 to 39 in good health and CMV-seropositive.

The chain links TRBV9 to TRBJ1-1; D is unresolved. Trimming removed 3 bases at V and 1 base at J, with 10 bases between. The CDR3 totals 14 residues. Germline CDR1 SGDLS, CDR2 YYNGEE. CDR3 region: CASSAFYGNTEAFF. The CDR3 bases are TGTGCCAGCAGCGCCTTCTACGGGAACACTGAAGCTTTCTTT.

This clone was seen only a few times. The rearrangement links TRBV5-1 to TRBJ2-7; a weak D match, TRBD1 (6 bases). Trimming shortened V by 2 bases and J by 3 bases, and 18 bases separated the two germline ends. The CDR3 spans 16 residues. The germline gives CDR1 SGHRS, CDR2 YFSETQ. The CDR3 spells CASSFFPTGPNYEQYF. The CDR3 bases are TGCGCCAGCAGCTTTTTTCCGACAGGTCCTAACTACGAGCAGTACTTC.

CDR3 nucleotide sequence: TGTGCCAGCAGCCTAGGACAGCTCCGAGAGACCCAGTACTTC. Translated: CASSLGQLRETQYF. This chain uses TRBV7-2 with TRBJ2-5; possibly TRBD1 for D (6 bases). CDR1 is SGHTA and CDR2 is FQGNSA in the germline V gene. Trimming pared 5 bases from V and 4 bases from J, leaving 14 bases between. There are 14 residues in the CDR3.

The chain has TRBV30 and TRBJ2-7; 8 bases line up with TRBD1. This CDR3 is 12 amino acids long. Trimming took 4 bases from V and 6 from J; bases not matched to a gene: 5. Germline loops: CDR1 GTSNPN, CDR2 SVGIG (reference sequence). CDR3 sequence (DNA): TGTGCCTGGACAGGGGGCTTAGGCGAGCAGTACTTC. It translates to CAWTGGLGEQYF.

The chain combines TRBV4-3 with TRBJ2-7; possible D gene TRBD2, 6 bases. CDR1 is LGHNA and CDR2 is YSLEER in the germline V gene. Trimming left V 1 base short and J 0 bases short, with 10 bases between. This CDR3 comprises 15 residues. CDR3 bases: TGCGCCAGCAGCCAAGGGGCGGGGAGCTCCTACGAGCAGTACTTC. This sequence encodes CASSQGAGSSYEQYF.

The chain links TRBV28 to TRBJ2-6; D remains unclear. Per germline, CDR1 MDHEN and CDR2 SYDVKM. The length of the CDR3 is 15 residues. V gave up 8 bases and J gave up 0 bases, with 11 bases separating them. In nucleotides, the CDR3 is TGTGCCAGCCGAGGATCTAGCTCTGGGGCCAACGTCCTGACTTTC. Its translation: CASRGSSSGANVLTF.

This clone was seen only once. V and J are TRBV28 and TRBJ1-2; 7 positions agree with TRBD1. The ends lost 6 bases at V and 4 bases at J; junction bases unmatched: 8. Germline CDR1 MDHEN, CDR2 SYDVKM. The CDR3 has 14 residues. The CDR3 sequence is CASSQTGQIYGYTF. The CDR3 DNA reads TGTGCCAGCAGCCAAACGGGACAGATCTATGGCTACACCTTC.

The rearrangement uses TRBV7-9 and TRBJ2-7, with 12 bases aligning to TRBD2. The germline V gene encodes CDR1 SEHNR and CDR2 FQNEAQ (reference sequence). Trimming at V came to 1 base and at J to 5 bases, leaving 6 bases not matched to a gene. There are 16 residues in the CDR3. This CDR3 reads CASSLGLAGVVDEQYF. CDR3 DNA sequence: TGTGCCAGCAGCTTAGGACTAGCGGGAGTTGTGGACGAGCAGTACTTC.

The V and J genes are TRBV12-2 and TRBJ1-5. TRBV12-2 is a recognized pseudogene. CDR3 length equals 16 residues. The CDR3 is CASRLVFGGVRQPQHF. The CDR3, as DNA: TGTGCAAGTCGCTTAGTATTTGGGGGGGTTCGTCAGCCCCAGCATTTT.

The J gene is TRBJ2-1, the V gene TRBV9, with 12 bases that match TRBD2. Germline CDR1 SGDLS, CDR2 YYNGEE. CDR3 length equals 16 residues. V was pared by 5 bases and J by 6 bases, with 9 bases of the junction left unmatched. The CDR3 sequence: CASSRLAGVGANEQFF. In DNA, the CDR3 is TGTGCCAGCAGTCGACTAGCGGGAGTGGGGGCCAATGAGCAGTTCTTC.

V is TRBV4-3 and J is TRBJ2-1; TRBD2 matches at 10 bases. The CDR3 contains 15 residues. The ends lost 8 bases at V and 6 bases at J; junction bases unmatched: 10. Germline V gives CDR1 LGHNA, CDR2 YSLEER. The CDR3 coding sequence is TGCGCCAGCTCCACCGGGACTAGCGTGTCCAATGAGCAGTTCTTC. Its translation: CASSTGTSVSNEQFF.

CDR3 amino acids: CASSPLRGPTDTQYF. CDR3 nucleotides: TGTGCCAGCAGTCCCCTCAGGGGACCCACAGATACGCAGTATTTT. The V call is TRBV27, the J call TRBJ2-3, with a tentative D call TRBD1 (6 bases). The germline V gene encodes CDR1 MNHEY and CDR2 SMNVEV (reference sequence). V gave up 5 bases and J gave up 2 bases, with 14 bases separating them. There are 15 residues in the CDR3.

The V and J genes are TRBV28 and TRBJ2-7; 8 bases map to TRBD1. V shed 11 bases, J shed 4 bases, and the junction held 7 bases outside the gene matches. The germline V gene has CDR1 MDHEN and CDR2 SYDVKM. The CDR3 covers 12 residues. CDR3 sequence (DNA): TGTGCCTGTGGACAGGGAATATACGAGCAGTACTTC. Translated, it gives CACGQGIYEQYF.

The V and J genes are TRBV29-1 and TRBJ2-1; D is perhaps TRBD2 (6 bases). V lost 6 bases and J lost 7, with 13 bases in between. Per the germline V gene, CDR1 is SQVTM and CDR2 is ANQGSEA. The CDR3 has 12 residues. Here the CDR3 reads CSVAGRWNEQFF. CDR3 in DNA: TGCAGCGTCGCGGGGCGTTGGAATGAGCAGTTCTTC.

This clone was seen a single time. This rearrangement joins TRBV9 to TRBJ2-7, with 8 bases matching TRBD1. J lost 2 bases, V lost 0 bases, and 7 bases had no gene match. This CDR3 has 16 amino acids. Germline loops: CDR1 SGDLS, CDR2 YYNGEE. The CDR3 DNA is TGTGCCAGCAGCGTAGGGTCCGGGACAGGACCCTACGAGCAGTACTTC. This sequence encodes CASSVGSGTGPYEQYF. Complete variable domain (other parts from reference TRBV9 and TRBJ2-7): DSGVTQTPKHLITATGQRVTLRCSPRSGDLSVYWYQQSLDQGLQFLIQYYNGEERAKGNILERFSAQQFPDLHSELNLSSLELGDSALYFCASSVGSGTGPYEQYFGPGTRLTVT.

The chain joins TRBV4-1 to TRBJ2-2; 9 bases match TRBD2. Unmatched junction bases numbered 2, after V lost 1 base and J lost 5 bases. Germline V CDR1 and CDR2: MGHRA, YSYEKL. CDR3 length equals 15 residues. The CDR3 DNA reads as TGCGCCAGCAGCCAAGGTCTAGCGGGAACCGGGGAGCTGTTTTTT. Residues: CASSQGLAGTGELFF.

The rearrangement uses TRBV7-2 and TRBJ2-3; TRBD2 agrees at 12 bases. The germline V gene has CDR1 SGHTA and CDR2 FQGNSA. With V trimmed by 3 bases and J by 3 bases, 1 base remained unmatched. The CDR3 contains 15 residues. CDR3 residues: CASSFLAGGTDTQYF. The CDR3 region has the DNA TGTGCCAGCAGCTTCCTAGCGGGAGGGACAGATACGCAGTATTTT.

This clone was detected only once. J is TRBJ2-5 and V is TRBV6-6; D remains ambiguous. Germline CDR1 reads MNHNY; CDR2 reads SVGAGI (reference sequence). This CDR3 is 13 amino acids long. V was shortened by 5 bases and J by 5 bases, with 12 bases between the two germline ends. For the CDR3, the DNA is TGTGCCAGCAGTCGAGCTCCTTCGGAGACCCAGTACTTC. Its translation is CASSRAPSETQYF.

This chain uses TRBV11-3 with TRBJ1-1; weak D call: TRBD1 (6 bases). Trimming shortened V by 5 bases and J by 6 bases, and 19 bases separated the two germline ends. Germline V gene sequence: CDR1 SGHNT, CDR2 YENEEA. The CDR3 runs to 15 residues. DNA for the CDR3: TGTGCCAGCAGCCAAGAGGGACACCTAGGCGCTGAAGCTTTCTTT. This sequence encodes CASSQEGHLGAEAFF. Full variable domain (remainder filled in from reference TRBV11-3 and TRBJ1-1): EAGVVQSPRYKIIEKKQPVAFWCNPISGHNTLYWYLQNLGQGPELLIRYENEEAVDDSQLPKDRFSAERLKGVDSTLKIQPAELGDSAVYLCASSQEGHLGAEAFFGQGTRLTVV.

The CDR3 DNA sequence: TGTGCCAGCAGTTCTGTTTTTTTGACAGGAGATAGCAATCAGCCCCAGCATTTT. The encoded protein is CASSSVFLTGDSNQPQHF. This chain uses TRBV28 with TRBJ1-5; tentatively, D is TRBD1 (6 bases). The CDR3 consists of 18 residues. Germline V lookup: CDR1 MDHEN, CDR2 SYDVKM. Trimming left V 4 bases short and J 0 bases short, with 19 bases between.

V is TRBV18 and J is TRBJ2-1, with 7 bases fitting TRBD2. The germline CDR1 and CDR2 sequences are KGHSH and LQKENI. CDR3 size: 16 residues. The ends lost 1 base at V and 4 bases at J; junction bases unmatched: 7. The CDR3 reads CASSPLGGGFYNEQFF. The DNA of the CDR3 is TGTGCCAGCTCACCACTTGGCGGGGGATTTTACAATGAGCAGTTCTTC.

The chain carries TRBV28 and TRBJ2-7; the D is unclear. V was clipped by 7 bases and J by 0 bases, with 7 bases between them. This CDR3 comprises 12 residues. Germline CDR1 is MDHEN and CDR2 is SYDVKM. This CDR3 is CASMERSYEQYF. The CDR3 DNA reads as TGTGCCAGCATGGAGCGCTCCTACGAGCAGTACTTC.

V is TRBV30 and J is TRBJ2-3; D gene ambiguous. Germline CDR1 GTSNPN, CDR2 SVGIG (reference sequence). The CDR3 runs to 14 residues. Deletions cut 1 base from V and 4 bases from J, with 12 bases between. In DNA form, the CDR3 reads TGTGCCTGGAGTGGGGCGACGACGGCAGATACGCAGTATTTT. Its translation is CAWSGATTADTQYF. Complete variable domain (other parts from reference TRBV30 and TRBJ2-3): SQTIHQWPATLVQPVGSPLSLECTVEGTSNPNLYWYRQAAGRGLQLLFYSVGIGQISSEVPQNLSASRPQDRQFILSSKKLLLSDSGFYLCAWSGATTADTQYFGPGTRLTVL.

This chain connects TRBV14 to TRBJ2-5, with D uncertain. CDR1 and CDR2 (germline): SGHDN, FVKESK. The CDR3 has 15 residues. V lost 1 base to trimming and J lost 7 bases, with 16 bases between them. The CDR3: CASSQATRRGRTQYF. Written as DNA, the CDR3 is TGTGCCAGCAGCCAAGCAACAAGGCGCGGTCGGACCCAGTACTTC.

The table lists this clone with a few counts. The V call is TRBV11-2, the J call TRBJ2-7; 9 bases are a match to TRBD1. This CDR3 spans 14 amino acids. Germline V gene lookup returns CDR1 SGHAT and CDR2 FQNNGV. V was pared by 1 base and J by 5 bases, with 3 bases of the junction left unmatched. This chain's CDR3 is CASSLAGTGNEQYF. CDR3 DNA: TGTGCCAGCAGCTTAGCTGGGACAGGGAACGAGCAGTACTTC.